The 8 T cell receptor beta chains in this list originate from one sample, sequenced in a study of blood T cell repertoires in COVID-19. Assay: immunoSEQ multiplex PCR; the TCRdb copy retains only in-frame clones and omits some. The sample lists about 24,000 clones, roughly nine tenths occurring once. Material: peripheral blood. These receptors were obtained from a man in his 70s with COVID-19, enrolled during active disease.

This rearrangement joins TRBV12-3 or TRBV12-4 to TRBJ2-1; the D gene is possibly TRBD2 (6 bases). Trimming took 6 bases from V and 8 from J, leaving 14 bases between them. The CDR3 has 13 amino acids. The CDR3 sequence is CASRVRDSYEQFF. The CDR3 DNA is TGTGCCAGCAGAGTCCGGGACTCTTATGAGCAGTTCTTC.

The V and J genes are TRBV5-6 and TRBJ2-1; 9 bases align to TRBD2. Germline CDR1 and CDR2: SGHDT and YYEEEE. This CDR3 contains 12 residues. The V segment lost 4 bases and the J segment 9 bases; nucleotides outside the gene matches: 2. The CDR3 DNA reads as TGTGCCAGCAGCCGGACTAGCGTTGAGCAGTTCTTC. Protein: CASSRTSVEQFF.

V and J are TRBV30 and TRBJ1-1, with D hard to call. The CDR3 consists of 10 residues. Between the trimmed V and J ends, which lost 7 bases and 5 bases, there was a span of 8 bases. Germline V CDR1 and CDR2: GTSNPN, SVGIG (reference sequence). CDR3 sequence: CASPGTEAFF. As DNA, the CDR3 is TGTGCCTCCCCCGGGACTGAAGCTTTCTTT.

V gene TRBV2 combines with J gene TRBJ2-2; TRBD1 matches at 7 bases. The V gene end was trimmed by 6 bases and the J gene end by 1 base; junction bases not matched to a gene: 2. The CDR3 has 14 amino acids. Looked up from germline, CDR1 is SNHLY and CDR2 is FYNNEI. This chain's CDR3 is CASRTGMNTGELFF. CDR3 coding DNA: TGTGCCAGCAGGACAGGGATGAACACCGGGGAGCTGTTTTTT.

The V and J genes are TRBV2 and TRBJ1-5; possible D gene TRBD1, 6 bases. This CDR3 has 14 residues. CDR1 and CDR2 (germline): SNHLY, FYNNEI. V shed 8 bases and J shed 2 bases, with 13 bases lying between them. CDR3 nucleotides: TGTGCCAGCTCAGGGGTCGGGGGCAATCAGCCCCAGCATTTT. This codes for CASSGVGGNQPQHF.

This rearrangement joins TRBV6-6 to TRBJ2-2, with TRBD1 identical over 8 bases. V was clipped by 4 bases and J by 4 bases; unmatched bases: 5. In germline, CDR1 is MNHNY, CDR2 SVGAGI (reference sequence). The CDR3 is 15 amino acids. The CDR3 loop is CASSFGQGRTGELFF. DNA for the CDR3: TGTGCCAGCAGTTTTGGACAGGGTCGCACCGGGGAGCTGTTTTTT.

The DNA for the CDR3 is TGTGCCAGCAGTATCCTCACCGGCTCTGGAAACACCATATATTTT. Encoded protein: CASSILTGSGNTIYF. J is TRBJ1-3 and V is TRBV6-5; D ambiguous. This CDR3 comprises 15 residues. The germline V gene encodes CDR1 MNHEY and CDR2 SVGAGI. V was clipped by 5 bases and J by 0 bases, with 11 bases between them.

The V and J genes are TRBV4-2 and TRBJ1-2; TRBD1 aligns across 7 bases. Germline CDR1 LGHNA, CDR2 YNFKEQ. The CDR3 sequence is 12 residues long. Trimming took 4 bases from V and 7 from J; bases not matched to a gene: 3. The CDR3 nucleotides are TGTGCCAGCAGCCTAGACAGGGTTGGCTACACCTTC. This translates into CASSLDRVGYTF.